This record concerns one TCR beta chain sequence. The antigen it binds to is not known. No qualities accompany the bases; no much larger clone lies one base away. This entry comes from a study of response to subunit inactivated influenza vaccine (dated by TCRdb to the late 2010s). About the investigation overall: Deep quantitative profiling of the T cell receptor repertoire was used in the study to follow responses to a trivalent subunit inactivated influenza vaccine.

The investigation overall reported the following: The authors suggested that each seasonal influenza vaccination may recruit only a limited number of new T cells.

CDR1 and CDR2, looked up from the germline V gene (reference sequence), are SEHNR and FQNEAQ. The cysteine opens and the phenylalanine closes a CDR3 of 15 amino acids. The kept DNA is CDR3 alone, 45 bases in frame from the first base. The junction shows trimming of 1 base on V and 7 bases on J, plus 13 bases between the germline ends. To prepare the library, RT-PCR was applied. Sequencing instrument: Illumina HiSeq 2500. TCRdb cleaned the public reads at Q25 with fastp, built clones with MiXCR and kept in-frame beta chains. Rows merge per CDR3 protein into single entries with the most common DNA and genes. The sample records hundreds of thousands of distinct CDR3 sequences, 10% to 15% of which are singletons. About 9.4% of the sample is taken by the ten largest.

This clonotype was obtained from a man aged 50-60 years who received an inactivated influenza vaccine. Donor details come from another sample of the same person, matched by shared clones. The chain is encoded by TRBV7-9 joined to TRBJ1-4; TRBD1 could be the D gene, as 6 bases match. The sequencing used PBMCs from blood, collected on the day of vaccination. This receptor carries the CDR3 CASSLGGGRSEKLFF. The nucleotides read TGTGCCAGCAGCTTAGGGGGGGGCCGGAGTGAAAAACTGTTTTTT.